This T cell receptor beta chain was identified in a study of regulatory T cells in long-lasting Graves disease. Overall study findings and caveats: Compared with new cases, persistent Graves' patients showed reduced TCR diversity.

CDR1 is WSHSY, CDR2 SAAADI, per germline. CDR3 length equals 16 residues. Trimming at V came to 6 bases and at J to 3 bases, leaving 8 bases not matched to a gene. Arm-PCR of CDR3 regions with iRepertoire HTBI primers generated TCR beta libraries. Per the study methods: Looking across samples, the authors found 55 to 70 TRBV and 14 TRBJ segments. Using its own MiXCR run on the multiplex PCR reads, TCRdb lists one record per CDR3 protein. The V and J calls were not made by the authors but by TCRdb's processing. The sample lists 440,000 or so distinct CDR3 sequences; more than 12% were seen once. This clonotype was detected only a few times. Its cognate antigen is unknown. Time point in this sample: newly diagnosed GD, antithyroid drugs for less than 3 months. Following extraction of RNA from PBMCs, that RNA was used to make the TCR library. A further study also used this sample, focusing on T cells in Graves' hyperthyroidism and ophthalmopathy. That paper states: Diagnosis relied on clinical symptoms, serum thyroxine and TRAb, thyroid ultrasound and orbital computed tomography. Ophthalmopathy and stable hyperthyroidism were separated by a 13 V-J model.

This TCR was recovered from a woman in her thirties with Graves disease. The chain has TRBV10-2 and TRBJ2-7; TRBD2 matches 13 bases. The sequences come from peripheral blood mononuclear cells (PBMCs), collected at new diagnosis, from a patient treated with antithyroid drugs. The CDR3 DNA reads as TGCGCCAGCAGGGACTTGAGGACTAGCGGGAGCTACGAGCAGTACTTC. This gives the protein CASRDLRTSGSYEQYF.